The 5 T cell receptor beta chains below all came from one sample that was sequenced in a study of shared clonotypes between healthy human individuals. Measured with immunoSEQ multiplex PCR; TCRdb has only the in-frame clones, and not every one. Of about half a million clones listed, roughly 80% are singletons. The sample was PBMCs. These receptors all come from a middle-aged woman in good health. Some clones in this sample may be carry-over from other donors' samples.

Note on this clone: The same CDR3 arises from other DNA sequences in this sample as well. In DNA form, the CDR3 reads TGCAGCGTTACGAGGGGGGGGAACACTGAAGCTTTCTTT. It encodes CSVTRGGNTEAFF. The chain recombines TRBV29-1 with TRBJ1-1; tentative D call: TRBD1 (6 bases). V lost 5 bases and J lost 1, with 11 bases in between. This CDR3 has 13 residues. Germline V gene data show CDR1 as SQVTM and CDR2 as ANQGSEA. Full variable domain (remainder filled in from reference TRBV29-1 and TRBJ1-1): SAVISQKPSRDICQRGTSLTIQCQVDSQVTMMFWYRQQPGQSLTLIATANQGSEATYESGFVIDKFPISRPNLTFSTLTVSNMSPEDSSIYLCSVTRGGNTEAFFGQGTRLTVV.

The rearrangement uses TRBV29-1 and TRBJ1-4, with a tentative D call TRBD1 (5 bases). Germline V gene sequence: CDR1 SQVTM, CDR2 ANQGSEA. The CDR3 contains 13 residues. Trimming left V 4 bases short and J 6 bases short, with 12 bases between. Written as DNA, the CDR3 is TGCAGCGTTGCAACAGGCCCGGATGAAAAACTGTTTTTT. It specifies CSVATGPDEKLFF.

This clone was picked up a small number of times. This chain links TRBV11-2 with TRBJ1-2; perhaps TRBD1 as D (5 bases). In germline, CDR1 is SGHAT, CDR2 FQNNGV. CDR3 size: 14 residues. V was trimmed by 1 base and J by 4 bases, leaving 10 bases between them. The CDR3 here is CASSLVGEAYGYTF. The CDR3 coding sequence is TGTGCCAGCAGCTTAGTAGGGGAGGCCTATGGCTACACCTTC.

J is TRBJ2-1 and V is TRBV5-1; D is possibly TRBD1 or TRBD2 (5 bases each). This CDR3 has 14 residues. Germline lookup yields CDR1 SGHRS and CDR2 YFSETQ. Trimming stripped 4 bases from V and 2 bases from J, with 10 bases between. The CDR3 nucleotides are TGCGCCAGCAGCCTGATGGGGGCCTACAATGAGCAGTTCTTC. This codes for CASSLMGAYNEQFF.

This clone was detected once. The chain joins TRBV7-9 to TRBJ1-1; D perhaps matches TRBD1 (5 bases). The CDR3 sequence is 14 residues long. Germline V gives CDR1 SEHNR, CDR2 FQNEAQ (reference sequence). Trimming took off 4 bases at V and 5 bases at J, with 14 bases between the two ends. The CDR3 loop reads CASSWRGVGTEAFF. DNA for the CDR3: TGTGCCAGCAGCTGGCGGGGCGTGGGAACTGAAGCTTTCTTT.